This entry lists 15 T cell receptor beta chains sequenced from one sample in a study of blood T cell repertoires in COVID-19. Sequenced by immunoSEQ multiplex PCR; TCRdb stores in-frame clones only, minus some. The sample has fewer than 250,000 clones; roughly nine tenths are singletons. The sequencing input was peripheral blood. The receptors were sampled from a man aged 55 to 70 with COVID-19, enrolled during active disease.

This rearrangement joins TRBV7-2 to TRBJ2-7; 11 positions agree with TRBD2. The trim removed 6 bases at V and 4 bases at J, leaving 8 bases unmatched. Germline CDR1 SGHTA, CDR2 FQGNSA. The CDR3 length is 15 residues. CDR3 sequence reads: CASRLRLAGKYEQYF. In DNA, the CDR3 is TGTGCCAGCAGACTTAGACTAGCGGGGAAGTACGAGCAGTACTTC.

In nucleotides, the CDR3 is TGTGCCAGCAGGAGAACGGGCGGGGGTTCCGAGCAGTACTTC. Encoded protein: CASRRTGGGSEQYF. The rearrangement joins TRBV28 to TRBJ2-7; 7 bases match TRBD2. Germline-derived CDR1 and CDR2 are MDHEN and SYDVKM. The CDR3 covers 14 residues. J was trimmed by 6 bases and V by 6 bases; bases with no gene match: 11.

Note on this clone: The junction does not match germline at one end; this may be a read error. The gene calls are TRBV12-5 and TRBJ2-1, with TRBD1 as a possible D gene (5 bases). Germline V gene data show CDR1 as LGHNT and CDR2 as FRNRAP. There are 15 residues in the CDR3. The CDR3, as DNA: TGTGTTAGTGGTTTGGTATCGCAGGGTTCGGGTGAGCAGTTCTTC. This gives the protein CVSGLVSQGSGEQFF.

This clone was seen a handful of times. The J gene is TRBJ1-6, the V gene TRBV6-5, with 7 positions matching TRBD1. CDR1 and CDR2 from the germline V gene are MNHEY and SVGAGI. Losses at the gene ends were 7 bases for V and 8 bases for J; bases not matched to a gene: 8. This CDR3 spans 14 amino acids. CDR3 sequence: CASMRGRWDSPLHF. CDR3 bases: TGTGCCAGCATGAGGGGGCGCTGGGATTCACCCCTCCACTTT.

The chain is built from TRBV12-3 or TRBV12-4 and TRBJ2-5, with D hard to call. The CDR3 has 12 amino acids. Trimming took off 5 bases at V and 8 bases at J, with 12 bases between the two ends. The CDR3 region is CASSTDVITQYF. The DNA of the CDR3 is TGTGCCAGCAGTACAGATGTGATCACCCAGTACTTC.

The rearrangement uses TRBV20-1 and TRBJ2-7; tentative D call: TRBD1 (5 bases). The CDR3 runs to 16 residues. CDR1 DFQATT and CDR2 SNEGSKA come from the germline V gene (reference sequence). V was shortened by 3 bases and J by 0 bases, with 18 bases between the two germline ends. Here the CDR3 reads CSASQTTQGSSYEQYF. The CDR3 DNA reads as TGCAGTGCTAGTCAAACCACCCAGGGTAGCTCCTACGAGCAGTACTTC.

The table lists this clone with a count of one. This chain uses TRBV12-5 with TRBJ2-1, with D maybe TRBD2 (6 bases). The CDR3 length is 13 residues. Trimming left V 3 bases short and J 8 bases short, with 11 bases between. The V gene's germline CDR1 is LGHNT and CDR2 FRNRAP. The CDR3 DNA follows: TGTGCTAGTGGTTTAGCGGGCGGCGATGAGCAGTTCTTC. Its translation is CASGLAGGDEQFF.

This clone was picked up a small number of times. This sequence joins TRBV5-4 and TRBJ2-7, with 7 bases fitting TRBD2. Trimming removed 3 bases from V and 7 bases from J; junction bases left unmatched: 4. Germline CDR1 and CDR2: SGHNT and YYREEE (reference sequence). This CDR3 is 12 amino acids long. Here the CDR3 reads CASSSVGGEQYF. DNA for the CDR3: TGTGCCAGCAGCTCCGTCGGGGGGGAGCAGTACTTC.

A single count supports this clone. The rearrangement uses TRBV5-1 and TRBJ1-5; unclear D gene. The CDR3 is 13 amino acids. Trimming cost V 1 base and J 10 bases, with 12 bases left between them. Germline V gene sequence: CDR1 SGHRS, CDR2 YFSETQ. The CDR3 sequence is CASSLNGDLPQHF. CDR3 DNA sequence: TGCGCCAGCAGCTTGAACGGAGATCTTCCCCAGCATTTT.

The chain is built from TRBV12-3 or TRBV12-4 and TRBJ1-4; tentative D call: TRBD1 (5 bases). This CDR3 region has 13 residues. The germline V and J ends were trimmed by 4 bases and 7 bases, with 10 bases remaining between them. CDR3 nucleotide sequence: TGTGCCAGCAGTTCTCTTAGGGGTGAAAAACTGTTTTTT. Its translation is CASSSLRGEKLFF.

This chain links TRBV6-6 with TRBJ2-5; D is perhaps TRBD2 (6 bases). The ends were cut back, 2 bases at V and 0 bases at J, with 7 bases in the middle. The CDR3 loop spans 14 amino acids. CDR1 MNHNY and CDR2 SVGAGI come from the germline V gene (reference sequence). The CDR3 loop reads CASSYREYQETQYF. The DNA for the CDR3 is TGTGCCAGCAGTTACCGGGAGTACCAAGAGACCCAGTACTTC.

V gene TRBV29-1 combines with J gene TRBJ2-6; TRBD1 matches 9 bases. This CDR3 comprises 16 residues. V trimming: 4 bases; J trimming: 4 bases; junction bases outside the gene matches: 8. Looked up from germline, CDR1 is SQVTM and CDR2 is ANQGSEA. CDR3 in amino acids: CSVGTGASSGANVLTF. For the CDR3, the DNA is TGCAGCGTTGGGACAGGGGCCTCTTCGGGGGCCAACGTCCTGACTTTC.

This chain links TRBV5-4 with TRBJ2-2; 8 bases are a match to TRBD1. From germline, CDR1 is SGHNT and CDR2 YYREEE (reference sequence). This CDR3 spans 16 amino acids. Losses at the gene ends were 3 bases for V and 0 bases for J; bases not matched to a gene: 4. The CDR3 nucleotides read TGTGCCAGCAGCTCTATGACAGGGGCGAACACCGGGGAGCTGTTTTTT. It yields the protein CASSSMTGANTGELFF. Supplemented by reference TRBV5-4 and TRBJ2-2, the full variable domain reads ETGVTQSPTHLIKTRGQQVTLRCSSQSGHNTVSWYQQALGQGPQFIFQYYREEENGRGNFPPRFSGLQFPNYSSELNVNALELDDSALYLCASSSMTGANTGELFFGEGSRLTVL.

The chain has TRBV4-2 and TRBJ1-1; the D is unclear. From germline, CDR1 is LGHNA and CDR2 YNFKEQ. The CDR3 extends over 17 amino acids. The V end was cut by 0 bases, the J end by 0 bases, with 14 bases between. In nucleotides, the CDR3 is TGTGCCAGCAGCCAAGATGACGTAAGACACCTGAACACTGAAGCTTTCTTT. Protein sequence: CASSQDDVRHLNTEAFF.

The CDR3 DNA sequence: TGTGCCTGGCTCACAGGTGTTTATGGCTACACCTTC. It specifies CAWLTGVYGYTF. This chain links TRBV30 with TRBJ1-2, with a possible D match to TRBD1 (5 bases). There are 12 residues in the CDR3. The V end lost 5 bases, the J end lost 5 bases, and 12 bases lay between the germline ends. Germline CDR1 is GTSNPN and CDR2 is SVGIG (reference sequence).